This paragraph reports one T cell receptor (beta chain). The antigen remains unidentified. This CDR3 has 13 amino acids. After removal of 6 bases from V and 11 bases from J, the junction contained 7 bases not matched to a gene. CDR1 ENHRY and CDR2 SYGVKD come from the germline V gene. The data are from a study of T-cell memory formation after mild COVID-19. Study information: Clustering of TCRs was largely donor specific.

TCRdb redid the calling of the 5' RACE reads with MiXCR, one entry per CDR3 protein. The table records about 130,000 distinct CDR3 sequences, about a sixth of them present only once. Study-wide results and limits: Some responding clones appeared in pre-infection memory, suggesting cross-reactive memory joined. Later expanders leaned CD4+, whereas day 15 to 85 contracting clones were balanced CD4/CD8. Clones which contracted sat mainly in CM and EM if CD4+, and in EMRA if CD8+.

This TCR was recovered from a man aged 18 to 29 who had mild COVID-19 (a few samples of this study predate the infection). Cell type and time point are not known. Sequencing was carried out using PBMCs or a T cell subset sorted from them (not recorded which). V is TRBV10-3 and J is TRBJ2-2; 9 bases match TRBD1. CDR3 nucleotide sequence: TGTGCCATCAGGGGACAGGGCGAGGGCGAGCTGTTTTTT. It codes for CAIRGQGEGELFF.